This is a list of T cell receptor beta chains from one sample in a study of control samples from healthy donors and cancer patients. The protocol was immunoSEQ multiplex PCR, while the TCRdb copy is restricted to in-frame clones and leaves out a portion. This sample carries 35,000 to 45,000 clones, roughly 83% of them seen once, and the ten largest clones take 47%. The source material was blood. The receptor source for this set is a man in his 60s in good health. Each CDR3 is given with its conserved first and last residue. The D gene is left open where the match is weak. Clone size, where shown, is once, few, many, or a class for clones that have expanded.

clone_size: .
d_call: .
j_call: TRBJ1-6
v_call: TRBV3-1/TRBV3-2
cdr3_nt: TGTGCCAGCAGCCCAAGGACGGAACCTAATTCACCCCTCCACTTT
cdr3_aa: CASSPRTEPNSPLHF

clone_size: once
d_call: .
j_call: TRBJ2-5
v_call: TRBV2
cdr3_nt: TGTGCCAGCCGAGGTCCGGGCCCCGGAGGGGAGACCCAGTACTTC
cdr3_aa: CASRGPGPGGETQYF

clone_size: .
d_call: .
j_call: TRBJ2-7
v_call: TRBV7-9
cdr3_nt: TGTGCCAGCAGCTTAGGCCGGGACAAGGGGTACGAGCAGTACTTC
cdr3_aa: CASSLGRDKGYEQYF

clone_size: .
d_call: .
j_call: TRBJ1-3
v_call: TRBV6-5
cdr3_nt: TGTGCCAGCAGTCCGTACTGGGGCCAGGGAAACACCATATATTTT
cdr3_aa: CASSPYWGQGNTIYF

clone_size: .
d_call: .
j_call: TRBJ2-1
v_call: TRBV6-2/TRBV6-3
cdr3_nt: TGTGCCAGCAGCTCTGAAGGGTTGAACAATGAGCAGTTCTTC
cdr3_aa: CASSSEGLNNEQFF

clone_size: .
d_call: TRBD1
j_call: TRBJ1-4
v_call: TRBV7-9
cdr3_nt: TGTGCCAGCAGCTTTGGGACAGGAGGGGAAAAACTGTTTTTT
cdr3_aa: CASSFGTGGEKLFF

clone_size: .
d_call: .
j_call: TRBJ1-3
v_call: TRBV18
cdr3_nt: TGTGCCAGCTCACCTGCTTTCGCCCTCGGGTCTGGAAACACCATATATTTT
cdr3_aa: CASSPAFALGSGNTIYF

clone_size: few
d_call: TRBD1
j_call: TRBJ2-1
v_call: TRBV10-3
cdr3_nt: TGTGCCATCAGTTCAGGGGGCGATGAGCAGTTCTTC
cdr3_aa: CAISSGGDEQFF

clone_size: .
d_call: TRBD2
j_call: TRBJ2-5
v_call: TRBV27
cdr3_nt: TGTGCCAGCAGTAAGGGACTAGCGGGGGGCCAAGAGACCCAGTACTTC
cdr3_aa: CASSKGLAGGQETQYF

clone_size: .
d_call: .
j_call: TRBJ1-1
v_call: TRBV11-2
cdr3_nt: TGTGCCAGCAGCGCCGGAATGAACACTGAAGCTTTCTTT
cdr3_aa: CASSAGMNTEAFF

clone_size: few
d_call: TRBD2
j_call: TRBJ2-3
v_call: TRBV6-4
cdr3_nt: TGTGCCAGCAGTGAGACTAGCGGGGGCACAGATACGCAGTATTTT
cdr3_aa: CASSETSGGTDTQYF

clone_size: .
d_call: .
j_call: TRBJ2-7
v_call: TRBV27
cdr3_nt: TGTGCCAGCAGTTTACGGCCCCCTTACGAGCAGTACTTC
cdr3_aa: CASSLRPPYEQYF

clone_size: .
d_call: .
j_call: TRBJ1-2
v_call: TRBV21-1
cdr3_nt: TGTGCCAGCAGCGTCCGGGACAGGGGTGGATATGGCTACACCTTC
cdr3_aa: CASSVRDRGGYGYTF

clone_size: .
d_call: TRBD1
j_call: TRBJ1-1
v_call: TRBV11-1
cdr3_nt: TGTGCCAGCAGCTTAAACAGGGGATATGAAGCTTTCTTT
cdr3_aa: CASSLNRGYEAFF

clone_size: .
d_call: .
j_call: TRBJ2-5
v_call: TRBV7-2
cdr3_nt: TGTGCCAGCGCACCCCACGGGGGGCCGCAAGAGACCCAGTACTTC
cdr3_aa: CASAPHGGPQETQYF

clone_size: .
d_call: .
j_call: TRBJ1-6
v_call: TRBV6-4
cdr3_nt: TGTGCCAGCAGGACGGGGGACTATAATTCACCCCTCCACTTT
cdr3_aa: CASRTGDYNSPLHF

clone_size: once
d_call: .
j_call: TRBJ2-2
v_call: TRBV9
cdr3_nt: TGTGCCAGCAGCGTATCCAGTAACACCGGGGAGCTGTTTTTT
cdr3_aa: CASSVSSNTGELFF